Reported below is one T cell receptor beta chain. This specimen comes from a study of blood T cell repertoires in COVID-19. Study at large: Samples of COVID-19 (acute and convalescent) were obtained from the United States, Italy and Spain. From T cells, B-cell-depleted T cells, or PBMCs came the material, which was cDNA or gDNA.

TCRdb keeps only in-frame clones here, not all; method: immunoSEQ multiplex PCR. The data contain approximately 400,000 clones, roughly 90% of them singletons. Trimming at V came to 4 bases and at J to 3 bases, leaving 11 bases not matched to a gene. The CDR3 extends over 16 amino acids. Germline CDR1 SGHNT, CDR2 YYREEE (reference sequence). The source is a man aged 35-49 years with acute or convalescent COVID-19. Specimen: peripheral blood. This chain joins TRBV5-4 and TRBJ2-7, with 9 bases lining up with TRBD1. CDR3 sequence: CASSKWGGQGIYEQYF. Here the CDR3 DNA reads TGTGCCAGCAGCAAATGGGGTGGACAGGGGATCTACGAGCAGTACTTC.